This TCR beta chain was retrieved from a study of blood T cell repertoires in COVID-19. Cohort placement rested on clinical history that participants reported themselves. Two consecutive negative NP/OP PCR tests, clearance, or resolved symptoms defined Cohort 3 recovery. Clones were read by immunoSEQ multiplex PCR, and TCRdb kept only the in-frame ones, dropping some. The repertoire has about 220,000 clones, 70% to 85% of them found once; the top ten carry 3% to 4%. The source is a woman aged 60 to 75 who had recovered from COVID-19. The sequencing input was PBMCs or T cells enriched from blood (not recorded which).

The CDR3 sequence is CASSARTGQQPQHF. The CDR3 DNA is TGTGCCAGCAGCGCCAGGACAGGGCAGCAGCCCCAGCATTTT. The V gene is TRBV9, the J gene TRBJ1-5; 8 nucleotides align to TRBD1. V lost 3 bases to trimming and J lost 7 bases; unmatched junction nucleotides: 6. The CDR3 is 14 residues long. Per germline, CDR1 SGDLS and CDR2 YYNGEE.